This paragraph reports one T cell receptor (beta chain). One end of the junction is discordant with germline, which a read error may explain. If no ophthalmopathy progression occurred within 18 months, Graves' hyperthyroidism was stable. Those patients with uncontrolled infection, other autoimmune disease, pregnancy or lactation were excluded. Diagnoses rested on clinical symptoms, serum thyroxine and TRAb, thyroid ultrasound and orbital computed tomography. The CDR3 spans 13 residues. What was amplified from RNA transcripts were TCR beta CDR3 regions. TCR CDR3 regions were first amplified by RT-PCR with HTBI primers. Using its own MiXCR run on the multiplex PCR reads, TCRdb lists one record per CDR3 protein. The top ten hold approximately 8.7% of the sample, which has hundreds of thousands of distinct CDR3 sequences, around 39% seen once. These data come from a study of T cells in Graves' hyperthyroidism and ophthalmopathy. In the study overall: Once the initial diagnosis was made, peripheral blood was obtained before any treatment.

The receptor comes from a man aged 18 to 29 with Graves' hyperthyroidism. This chain connects TRBV12-3 or TRBV12-4 to TRBJ1-2; D call uncertain. Sequenced: blood. The CDR3 DNA reads as TGTGCCAGCACCCAGCAGACTAACTGTGGCTACACCTTC. Its protein product is CASTQQTNCGYTF.